One sample yielded the 11 T cell receptor beta chains listed below, sequenced in a study of shared clonotypes between healthy human individuals. CD45RO-negative cells were positively selected for CCR7, leaving out terminally differentiated effector memory CD45RA+ cells. Measured with immunoSEQ multiplex PCR; TCRdb has only the in-frame clones, and not every one. The data hold about 820,000 clones, with around 93% observed a single time. The sequenced sample was naive CD8+ T cells sorted from blood. The receptors were sampled from a young man in good health.

The gene calls are TRBV13 and TRBJ2-1; 14 nucleotides agree with TRBD2. CDR3 length: 20 residues. Germline CDR1 reads PRHDT; CDR2 reads FYEKMQ (reference sequence). V was pared by 3 bases and J by 0 bases, with 10 bases of the junction left unmatched. CDR3 in amino acids: CASSLEGLAGEANSYNEQFF. The CDR3 DNA is TGTGCCAGCAGCTTGGAGGGACTAGCGGGAGAAGCTAACTCCTACAATGAGCAGTTCTTC.

CDR3 loop: CASAQVPRPSPYEQYF. The CDR3 DNA sequence: TGTGCCAGTGCGCAGGTTCCGCGACCGTCCCCCTACGAGCAGTACTTC. The chain combines TRBV5-4 with TRBJ2-7; D not certain. The germline V gene encodes CDR1 SGHNT and CDR2 YYREEE (reference sequence). Trimming removed 8 bases at V and 2 bases at J, with 23 bases between. CDR3 length equals 16 residues.

The genes are TRBV7-9 and TRBJ1-5; the D is unclear. In germline, CDR1 is SEHNR, CDR2 FQNEAQ (reference sequence). V shed 3 bases and J shed 3 bases, with 9 bases lying between them. There are 14 residues in the CDR3. The CDR3 is CASSLTENNQPQHF. CDR3 nucleotides: TGTGCCAGCAGCTTGACGGAGAACAATCAGCCCCAGCATTTT.

The chain uses TRBV29-1 and TRBJ1-1, with D tentatively TRBD1 (6 bases). The CDR3 runs 15 residues. CDR1 SQVTM and CDR2 ANQGSEA come from the germline V gene. Trimming removed 2 bases at V and 0 bases at J, with 13 bases between. The CDR3 coding sequence is TGCAGCGTTGAAAACAGGGTACACTTGAACACTGAAGCTTTCTTT. It specifies CSVENRVHLNTEAFF. Based on the CDR3 plus reference TRBV29-1 and TRBJ1-1, the full variable domain is SAVISQKPSRDICQRGTSLTIQCQVDSQVTMMFWYRQQPGQSLTLIATANQGSEATYESGFVIDKFPISRPNLTFSTLTVSNMSPEDSSIYLCSVENRVHLNTEAFFGQGTRLTVV.

V usage is TRBV11-2 and J usage is TRBJ2-1, with D maybe TRBD2 (6 bases). The V gene lost 2 bases and the J gene lost 10 bases, with 15 bases spanning the gap. Germline-derived CDR1 and CDR2 are SGHAT and FQNNGV. The CDR3 is 14 amino acids. In DNA, the CDR3 is TGTGCCAGCAGCTTACTGGCGGGAAGGGACGAGCAGTTCTTC. Residues: CASSLLAGRDEQFF. The full variable domain, rest sourced from reference TRBV11-2 and TRBJ2-1, is EAGVAQSPRYKIIEKRQSVAFWCNPISGHATLYWYQQILGQGPKLLIQFQNNGVVDDSQLPKDRFSAERLKGVDSTLKIQPAKLEDSAVYLCASSLLAGRDEQFFGPGTRLTVL.

The chain's CDR3 is CATSRGTGWVGREQFF. The CDR3 DNA follows: TGTGCCACCAGCAGAGGAACAGGGTGGGTAGGGCGTGAGCAGTTCTTC. The chain joins TRBV15 to TRBJ2-1; D is possibly TRBD1 (6 bases). V was trimmed by 1 base and J by 9 bases, leaving 19 bases between them. CDR1 and CDR2 from the germline V gene are LNHNV and YYDKDF (reference sequence). The CDR3 has 16 amino acids. The whole variable domain, remainder taken from reference TRBV15 and TRBJ2-1, is DAMVIQNPRYQVTQFGKPVTLSCSQTLNHNVMYWYQQKSSQAPKLLFHYYDKDFNNEADTPDNFQSRRPNTSFCFLDIRSPGLGDTAMYLCATSRGTGWVGREQFFGPGTRLTVL.

V is TRBV7-9 and J is TRBJ2-7; D might be TRBD2 (6 bases). Trimming stripped 5 bases from V and 3 bases from J, with 20 bases between. CDR1 and CDR2 from the germline V gene are SEHNR and FQNEAQ (reference sequence). CDR3 size: 16 residues. DNA of the CDR3: TGTGCCAGCAGCCCGGGAGTGGCGGGTCCGAACTACGAGCAGTACTTC. Translated: CASSPGVAGPNYEQYF.

This clone appeared a single time. The chain is built from TRBV4-3 and TRBJ2-3; no firm D call. The CDR3 extends over 16 amino acids. Germline CDR1 LGHNA, CDR2 YSLEER. Trimming took off 1 base at V and 7 bases at J, with 18 bases between the two ends. The CDR3 region has the DNA TGCGCCAGCAGCCAAGTAGGTAACCAAGCCACGCATACGCAGTATTTT. This codes for CASSQVGNQATHTQYF.

This chain joins TRBV19 and TRBJ2-1, with unresolved D. Looked up from germline, CDR1 is LNHDA and CDR2 is SQIVND (reference sequence). CDR3 size: 13 residues. Trimming shortened V by 7 bases and J by 1 base, and 8 bases separated the two germline ends. The CDR3 region is CASNGLSYNEQFF. The CDR3 nucleotides read TGTGCCAGTAACGGTCTGTCCTACAATGAGCAGTTCTTC.

This chain connects TRBV6-6 to TRBJ1-5; tentative D call: TRBD1 (5 bases). The CDR3 runs to 16 residues. V was pared by 3 bases and J by 7 bases, with 19 bases between. In germline, CDR1 is MNHNY, CDR2 SVGAGI (reference sequence). The CDR3 bases are TGTGCCAGCAGTTATTTCGTGGGGGGATCACGACAGCCCCAGCATTTT. Protein: CASSYFVGGSRQPQHF.

The CDR3 sequence is CASGDTEAFF. DNA of the CDR3: TGTGCCAGCGGGGACACTGAAGCTTTCTTT. The chain employs TRBV6-6 and TRBJ1-1; no clear D gene. Germline V gene data show CDR1 as MNHNY and CDR2 as SVGAGI (reference sequence). The CDR3 length is 10 residues. V shed 8 bases and J shed 3 bases, with 4 bases lying between them.